Each of the 20 T cell receptor beta chains below was sequenced from the same sample in a study of post-analysis software for immune sequencing data. Points from the study as a whole: Roughly five TRBV segments were more frequent in patients than controls; TRBV5-6, TRBV5-1 and TRBV20-1 belonged to this group.

Antigens of these TCRs are unknown. Presence of unique molecular identifiers characterized the TCR beta cDNA libraries. TCRdb passed the PCR reads through MiXCR, listing each CDR3 protein once. The table has a few hundred thousand distinct CDR3 sequences, about a third seen once. The sequencing sample was made of blood. These TCRs come from a girl aged 10 to 17 with multiple sclerosis.

The V call is TRBV4-1, the J call TRBJ2-1, with D possibly TRBD2 on 5 matching bases. CDR1 and CDR2 from the germline V gene are MGHRA and YSYEKL. The CDR3 consists of 12 residues. Between the trimmed V and J ends, which lost 4 bases and 10 bases, there was a span of 11 bases. CDR3 residues: CASSRGWEEQFF. The CDR3 DNA reads as TGCGCCAGCAGCCGGGGATGGGAGGAGCAGTTCTTC.

The rearrangement joins TRBV13 to TRBJ1-5, with 8 bases identical to TRBD1. This CDR3 contains 15 residues. Germline V lookup: CDR1 PRHDT, CDR2 FYEKMQ (reference sequence). V was pared by 7 bases and J by 0 bases, with 5 bases of the junction left unmatched. This CDR3 reads CASNVDRVSNQPQHF. The CDR3 DNA is TGTGCCAGCAACGTGGACAGGGTTAGCAATCAGCCCCAGCATTTT.

This chain connects TRBV28 to TRBJ1-5; 11 bases are a match to TRBD1. Germline lookup yields CDR1 MDHEN and CDR2 SYDVKM. Trimming took 5 bases from V and 4 from J; bases not matched to a gene: 7. This CDR3 is 16 amino acids long. CDR3 DNA: TGTGCCAGCAGTCTCGGGACAGGGGGGAAAAATCAGCCCCAGCATTTT. The encoded protein is CASSLGTGGKNQPQHF.

The chain is built from TRBV2 and TRBJ2-7, with TRBD1 matching over 7 bases. The J call may be mistaken, given a closer DNA end match to TRBJ2-5. Germline V lookup: CDR1 SNHLY, CDR2 FYNNEI. The CDR3 consists of 13 residues. The CDR3 region is CASTRQGGETQYF. CDR3 bases: TGTGCCAGCACCCGACAGGGCGGCGAGACCCAGTACTTC.

This clonotype appeared a few times. The V and J genes are TRBV4-3 and TRBJ2-3; 10 bases are shared with TRBD2. This CDR3 region has 15 residues. Germline V gives CDR1 LGHNA, CDR2 YSLEER. V gave up 3 bases and J gave up 3 bases; unmatched junction bases: 3. This CDR3 reads CASSQGLAKTDTQYF. In DNA, the CDR3 is TGCGCCAGCAGCCAGGGACTAGCGAAGACAGATACGCAGTATTTT.

This chain connects TRBV24-1 to TRBJ2-5; 7 nucleotides match TRBD1. J gave up 11 bases and V 0 bases, and 11 bases lay outside the gene matches. From germline, CDR1 is KGHDR and CDR2 SFDVKD. The CDR3 loop spans 15 amino acids. The CDR3 loop is CATSDLPHDRVKQYF. Written as DNA, the CDR3 is TGTGCCACCAGTGATTTGCCCCACGACAGGGTCAAGCAGTACTTC.

The V and J genes are TRBV9 and TRBJ2-3; 8 bases align to TRBD1. Trimming removed 7 bases from V and 2 bases from J; junction bases left unmatched: 6. This CDR3 is 14 amino acids long. The germline V gene encodes CDR1 SGDLS and CDR2 YYNGEE. For the CDR3, the DNA is TGTGCCAGCGGACAGGGTAGGCCCACAGATACGCAGTATTTT. Translating it yields CASGQGRPTDTQYF.

Details on this clonotype: At one end the junction does not follow the germline gene, possibly because of a read error. The gene calls are TRBV3-1 and TRBJ2-1; TRBD2 might be the D (5 bases). The CDR3 spans 16 residues. Germline CDR1 is LGHDT and CDR2 is YNNKEL (reference sequence). CDR3 sequence reads: CVSSQEEDYLSGEQFF. DNA of the CDR3: TGTGTCAGCAGCCAAGAAGAAGACTACCTAAGTGGTGAGCAGTTCTTC.

CDR3 protein: CASTSKHSDRGLTQHF. The CDR3 DNA sequence: TGTGCCAGCACTAGTAAACACTCGGACAGGGGGCTGACCCAGCATTTT. The V and J genes are TRBV7-3 and TRBJ1-5; 11 bases match TRBD1. V lost 7 bases and J lost 11; bases outside the gene matches: 16. The CDR3 runs to 16 residues. In germline, CDR1 is SGHTA, CDR2 FQGTGA.

V usage is TRBV7-2 and J usage is TRBJ1-1; D is unresolved. This CDR3 region has 13 residues. Looked up from germline, CDR1 is SGHTA and CDR2 is FQGNSA. Trimming shortened V by 5 bases and J by 0 bases, and 7 bases separated the two germline ends. The CDR3 protein is CASSVDLNTEAFF. The CDR3 DNA is TGTGCCAGCAGCGTAGACCTGAACACTGAAGCTTTCTTT.

A few counts support this clonotype. V and J are TRBV6-2 or TRBV6-3 and TRBJ1-6; tentatively, D is TRBD1 (6 bases). The CDR3 totals 14 residues. The V gene's germline CDR1 is MNHEY and CDR2 SVGEGT. Trimming removed 6 bases at V and 6 bases at J, with 12 bases between. As DNA, the CDR3 is TGTGCCAGCAGACTGGACAGCGCTAATTCACCCCTCCACTTT. As protein: CASRLDSANSPLHF.

The rearrangement uses TRBV15 and TRBJ2-5; D tentatively reads TRBD1 or TRBD2 (5 bases each). The length of the CDR3 is 15 residues. CDR1 and CDR2 from the germline V gene are LNHNV and YYDKDF (reference sequence). With 4 bases removed from V and 5 bases from J, the gap between germline ends came to 17 bases. CDR3 protein: CATSTGRNAGETQYF. The CDR3 DNA reads TGTGCCACCAGCACGGGACGTAACGCAGGGGAGACCCAGTACTTC.

This clonotype appeared a single time. This sequence joins TRBV10-3 and TRBJ2-3; possibly TRBD1 or TRBD2 for D (7 bases each). CDR1 ENHRY and CDR2 SYGVKD come from the germline V gene. The CDR3 is 16 residues long. The ends were cut back, 0 bases at V and 4 bases at J, with 14 bases in the middle. The DNA of the CDR3 is TGTGCCATCAGTGAGTCTGAGGGGGCGGGGGCAGATACGCAGTATTTT. As protein: CAISESEGAGADTQYF.

The V call is TRBV5-1, the J call TRBJ2-7; 7 nucleotides line up with TRBD1. V shed 3 bases and J 6 bases; nucleotides not matched to a gene: 6. Germline CDR1 reads SGHRS; CDR2 reads YFSETQ. The CDR3 has 13 amino acids. The DNA of the CDR3 is TGCGCCAGCAGCTCGACAGGGTTAAGCGAGCAGTACTTC. This sequence encodes CASSSTGLSEQYF.

The chain is built from TRBV4-1 and TRBJ1-2; a possible D gene is TRBD1 (5 bases). Germline V lookup: CDR1 MGHRA, CDR2 YSYEKL. CDR3 length: 16 residues. V shed 0 bases and J shed 4 bases, with 15 bases lying between them. CDR3 sequence reads: CASSQDAGEGSYGYTF. CDR3 nucleotide sequence: TGCGCCAGCAGCCAAGATGCCGGGGAGGGGTCCTATGGCTACACCTTC.

The chain employs TRBV29-1 and TRBJ2-1, with 8 bases fitting TRBD1. The CDR3 is 13 amino acids. V gave up 7 bases and J gave up 1 base; unmatched junction bases: 3. Germline V gene lookup returns CDR1 SQVTM and CDR2 ANQGSEA. Here the CDR3 reads CSGTGGSYNEQFF. In nucleotides, the CDR3 is TGCAGCGGAACAGGGGGGTCCTACAATGAGCAGTTCTTC.

The sample holds many counts of this clonotype. V is TRBV29-1 and J is TRBJ2-7, with 7 bases aligning to TRBD1. CDR1 is SQVTM and CDR2 is ANQGSEA in the germline V gene. The CDR3 is 11 residues long. Losses at the gene ends were 7 bases for V and 5 bases for J; bases not matched to a gene: 5. The DNA of the CDR3 is TGCAGCGCCCTGACAGGGAACGAGCAGTACTTC. Residues: CSALTGNEQYF.

The CDR3 protein is CASSQGAGTDQPQHF. DNA of the CDR3: TGCGCCAGCAGCCAAGGGGCAGGGACCGATCAGCCCCAGCATTTT. The chain has TRBV4-1 and TRBJ1-5; maybe TRBD1 (5 bases). V lost 1 base and J lost 5, with 12 bases in between. The CDR3 runs 15 residues. The germline V gene has CDR1 MGHRA and CDR2 YSYEKL.

This clonotype was seen a handful of times. The CDR3 loop is CASSKGQGADTQYF. The CDR3 DNA follows: TGCGCCAGCAGCAAGGGACAGGGGGCCGATACGCAGTATTTT. The chain recombines TRBV5-1 with TRBJ2-3; 12 bases agree with TRBD1. CDR1 and CDR2 from the germline V gene are SGHRS and YFSETQ. The J segment lost 6 bases and the V segment lost 4 bases, leaving 3 bases of the junction unmatched. The CDR3 covers 14 residues.

The sample holds many counts of this clonotype. V gene TRBV29-1 combines with J gene TRBJ2-1; D perhaps matches TRBD1 (6 bases). From germline, CDR1 is SQVTM and CDR2 ANQGSEA. The CDR3 runs 15 residues. V lost 5 bases and J lost 6, with 20 bases in between. This chain's CDR3 is CSVPRGPLGGNEQFF. The CDR3 DNA reads TGCAGCGTTCCTCGAGGTCCCTTAGGGGGCAATGAGCAGTTCTTC.